Following are 3 T cell receptor beta chains from one sample sequenced in a study of blood T cell repertoires in COVID-19. Assay used: immunoSEQ multiplex PCR; TCRdb lists only in-frame clones, some missing. Of 180,000 or so clones listed, around 87% are singletons. Sequences were obtained from peripheral blood. Source of these receptors: a young man with acute or convalescent COVID-19.

V gene TRBV27 combines with J gene TRBJ2-3; 9 bases are shared with TRBD2. CDR1 is MNHEY and CDR2 is SMNVEV in the germline V gene (reference sequence). The V and J ends lost 3 bases and 2 bases, in that order; junction bases with no gene match: 9. The CDR3 is 17 amino acids. CDR3 protein: CASSFRLAGGDTDTQYF. CDR3 nucleotide sequence: TGTGCCAGCAGTTTTCGGTTGGCGGGGGGGGACACAGATACGCAGTATTTT.

This sequence joins TRBV4-2 and TRBJ2-2; TRBD2 is a possible D gene (5 bases). V was trimmed by 0 bases and J by 7 bases, leaving 15 bases between them. Germline lookup yields CDR1 LGHNA and CDR2 YNFKEQ. The CDR3 covers 16 residues. DNA of the CDR3: TGTGCCAGCAGCCAAGATCAACCGGGAAAAATCGGGGAGCTGTTTTTT. Its translation: CASSQDQPGKIGELFF.

The V and J genes are TRBV21-1 and TRBJ1-4; no DNA check was done on the table's D call, TRBD1. TRBV21-1 is assigned pseudogene status. The CDR3 has 17 amino acids. The CDR3 is CASSKALGGQPNEKLFF. The CDR3 DNA follows: TGTGCCAGCAGCAAAGCGCTCGGAGGACAGCCTAATGAAAAACTGTTTTTT.